Described below is a single T cell receptor beta chain sequence and its context. The target antigen is unknown. These data come from a study of beta chain features in type 1 diabetes. Reverse transcription of all isolated RNA meant that expressed TCRB transcripts were sequenced. The repertoire was sequenced with immunoSEQ multiplex PCR; TCRdb's copy has only in-frame clones and lacks some. The sample shows about 130,000 clones, about 9.2% of them seen only once. The study's findings and limits: TCRB repertoires of naive, central memory and Treg cells appeared more similar among patients than among healthy donors.

CDR1 MNHNY and CDR2 SVGAGI come from the germline V gene (reference sequence). This CDR3 region has 14 residues. V lost 11 bases to trimming and J lost 9 bases; unmatched junction nucleotides: 11. Sequences were obtained from central memory CD4+ T cells from blood. This clonotype was obtained from a man aged 18 to 30 in good health. This rearrangement joins TRBV6-6 to TRBJ1-6; 9 nucleotides align to TRBD1. The CDR3, as DNA: TGTGCCTTAGGGTGGGGGACAGGGATTTCACCCCTCCACTTT. Its translation is CALGWGTGISPLHF.